Shown below are 3 T cell receptor beta chains from a single sample sequenced in a study of identical twins. In TCRdb, the 5' RACE reads were re-called with MiXCR into one record per CDR3 protein. The profile shows 650,000 to 800,000 distinct CDR3 sequences, 8% to 9% of them singletons. These data also featured in a second study, about yellow fever vaccine responses in identical twins.

Sequenced input: PBMCs. These receptors originate from a woman aged 18-29 years in good health.

This clonotype showed up many times. CDR3 sequence reads: CASSPPRAGKETQYF. The CDR3 DNA reads as TGTGCCAGCAGCCCCCCCCGGGCGGGAAAAGAGACCCAGTACTTC. The J gene is TRBJ2-5, the V gene TRBV12-3 or TRBV12-4, with D possibly matching TRBD2 (6 bases). Between the trimmed V and J ends, which lost 6 bases and 3 bases, there was a span of 17 bases. The length of the CDR3 is 15 residues.

This clonotype showed up just a few times. V usage is TRBV9 and J usage is TRBJ2-3; 10 bases fit TRBD2. The junction had 7 bases not matched to a gene; V was cut back by 0 bases and J by 3 bases. Germline-derived CDR1 and CDR2 are SGDLS and YYNGEE. This CDR3 is built from 17 residues. CDR3 sequence: CASSVAGSGGFTDTQYF. The CDR3, as DNA: TGTGCCAGCAGCGTAGCTGGTAGCGGGGGGTTTACAGATACGCAGTATTTT.

The genes are TRBV19 and TRBJ2-5; a weak D match, TRBD2 (5 bases). The germline V gene encodes CDR1 LNHDA and CDR2 SQIVND (reference sequence). The germline V and J ends were trimmed by 3 bases and 0 bases, with 17 bases remaining between them. This CDR3 region has 17 residues. The CDR3 DNA follows: TGTGCCAGTAGTATGGTAGGACTGACGTCGTACCAAGAGACCCAGTACTTC. Translating gives CASSMVGLTSYQETQYF.